The 13 T cell receptor beta chains presented below share a single source sample, sequenced in a study of T cells in localized non-small cell lung cancer. The data were produced by immunoSEQ multiplex PCR, yet TCRdb's version contains in-frame clones alone and is incomplete. The sample lists tens of thousands of clones, over 70% seen once, with around a sixth in the top ten. The sample here was peripheral blood, taken before any cancer treatment. The origin of the receptors is an older male donor with stage III squamous cell lung carcinoma.

The chain links TRBV6-1 to TRBJ1-2; 8 bases line up with TRBD1. The CDR3 has 15 amino acids. V shed 1 base and J 1 base; nucleotides not matched to a gene: 2. CDR1 and CDR2 from the germline V gene are MNHNS and SASEGT. DNA of the CDR3: TGTGCCAGCAGTGAAGGACAGGGGATTAACTATGGCTACACCTTC. Its protein product is CASSEGQGINYGYTF.

The chain couples TRBV5-6 to TRBJ1-4; TRBD1 aligns across 12 bases. The CDR3 has 16 amino acids. J gave up 4 bases and V 4 bases, and 5 bases lay outside the gene matches. Looked up from germline, CDR1 is SGHDT and CDR2 is YYEEEE. CDR3 amino acids: CASSGDRGRINEKLFF. DNA of the CDR3: TGTGCCAGCAGCGGGGACAGGGGGCGAATTAATGAAAAACTGTTTTTT.

J is TRBJ2-2 and V is TRBV2; D gene unclear. V was trimmed by 6 bases and J by 1 base, leaving 15 bases between them. Germline V gene lookup returns CDR1 SNHLY and CDR2 FYNNEI. The CDR3 has 16 residues. CDR3 nucleotides: TGTGCCAGCAGACCCCTTACGGGCCGGAACACCGGGGAGCTGTTTTTT. As protein: CASRPLTGRNTGELFF.

This chain uses TRBV6-1 with TRBJ2-3; D may be TRBD1 or TRBD2 (7 bases each). Per the germline V gene, CDR1 is MNHNS and CDR2 is SASEGT. CDR3 length equals 15 residues. V was clipped by 5 bases and J by 3 bases, with 15 bases between them. CDR3 sequence reads: CASSRQGGGTDTQYF. CDR3 nucleotide sequence: TGTGCCAGCAGTCGACAGGGAGGGGGGACAGATACGCAGTATTTT.

V and J are TRBV18 and TRBJ2-2; 7 nucleotides line up with TRBD2. J lost 3 bases, V lost 6 bases, and 7 bases had no gene match. This CDR3 comprises 15 residues. In germline, CDR1 is KGHSH, CDR2 LQKENI. The CDR3 DNA is TGTGCCAGCTCCCCCCAGGCGGGGGACACCGGGGAGCTGTTTTTT. Translating it yields CASSPQAGDTGELFF.

The chain is built from TRBV14 and TRBJ1-6; D is possibly TRBD1 (5 bases). Trimming took off 0 bases at V and 7 bases at J, with 10 bases between the two ends. Germline V CDR1 and CDR2: SGHDN, FVKESK. The CDR3 has 15 amino acids. The CDR3 is CASSQETGLNSPLHF. In DNA form, the CDR3 reads TGTGCCAGCAGCCAAGAAACAGGACTCAATTCACCCCTCCACTTT.

The chain carries TRBV7-3 and TRBJ1-1; tentative D call: TRBD1 (6 bases). Trimming took off 5 bases at V and 4 bases at J, with 20 bases between the two ends. The germline V gene encodes CDR1 SGHTA and CDR2 FQGTGA. The CDR3 covers 16 residues. The CDR3 protein is CASSLSLRGRGTEAFF. The CDR3 DNA sequence: TGTGCCAGCAGCCTCAGTCTCAGGGGAAGGGGCACTGAAGCTTTCTTT. Drawing the rest from reference TRBV7-3 and TRBJ1-1, the complete variable domain is GAGVSQTPSNKVTEKGKYVELRCDPISGHTALYWYRQSLGQGPEFLIYFQGTGAADDSGLPNDRFFAVRPEGSVSTLKIQRTERGDSAVYLCASSLSLRGRGTEAFFGQGTRLTVV.

The rearrangement uses TRBV19 and TRBJ1-2; possible D gene TRBD1, 6 bases. Germline values: CDR1 LNHDA, CDR2 SQIVND (reference sequence). V was shortened by 11 bases and J by 5 bases, with 15 bases between the two germline ends. CDR3 length: 12 residues. CDR3 coding DNA: TGTGCCTCCAGGGGCGGGACATATGGCTACACCTTC. Translated, it gives CASRGGTYGYTF.

The chain uses TRBV19 and TRBJ1-4, with D maybe TRBD1 (6 bases). There are 15 residues in the CDR3. Germline-derived CDR1 and CDR2 are LNHDA and SQIVND (reference sequence). Between the trimmed V and J ends, which lost 5 bases and 3 bases, there was a span of 13 bases. CDR3: CASSPQGYPNEKLFF. CDR3 in DNA: TGTGCCAGTAGTCCCCAGGGGTACCCTAATGAAAAACTGTTTTTT.

J is TRBJ2-1 and V is TRBV9, with TRBD2 matching 7 bases. Germline V lookup: CDR1 SGDLS, CDR2 YYNGEE. Trimming at V came to 2 bases and at J to 4 bases, leaving 6 bases not matched to a gene. The CDR3 runs 15 residues. This chain's CDR3 is CASSVTGGMYNEQFF. In DNA, the CDR3 is TGTGCCAGCAGCGTGACGGGGGGAATGTACAATGAGCAGTTCTTC. The whole variable domain, filled in from reference TRBV9 and TRBJ2-1, reads DSGVTQTPKHLITATGQRVTLRCSPRSGDLSVYWYQQSLDQGLQFLIQYYNGEERAKGNILERFSAQQFPDLHSELNLSSLELGDSALYFCASSVTGGMYNEQFFGPGTRLTVL.

The J gene is TRBJ2-1, the V gene TRBV5-1, with 9 bases lining up with TRBD1. This CDR3 is built from 15 residues. Looked up from germline, CDR1 is SGHRS and CDR2 is YFSETQ. The junction had 8 bases not matched to a gene; V was cut back by 4 bases and J by 6 bases. Here the CDR3 reads CASSPIDRGGNEQFF. CDR3 bases: TGCGCCAGCAGCCCCATTGACAGGGGGGGCAATGAGCAGTTCTTC. The full variable domain, completed using reference TRBV5-1 and TRBJ2-1, is KAGVTQTPRYLIKTRGQQVTLSCSPISGHRSVSWYQQTPGQGLQFLFEYFSETQRNKGNFPGRFSGRQFSNSRSEMNVSTLELGDSALYLCASSPIDRGGNEQFFGPGTRLTVL.

V and J are TRBV7-7 and TRBJ2-3, with 8 bases fitting TRBD2. Germline V gives CDR1 SSHAT, CDR2 FNYEAQ (reference sequence). The CDR3 totals 14 residues. After removal of 2 bases from V and 4 bases from J, the junction contained 2 bases not matched to a gene. The CDR3 DNA reads TGTGCCAGCAGCTTAAGCGGGGGCTCAGATACGCAGTATTTT. Protein: CASSLSGGSDTQYF.

This sequence joins TRBV15 and TRBJ2-7; the D is unclear. The CDR3 has 15 amino acids. Trimming removed 2 bases at V and 3 bases at J, with 14 bases between. The V gene's germline CDR1 is LNHNV and CDR2 YYDKDF (reference sequence). The CDR3 DNA follows: TGTGCCACCAGCAGATCACCAGCGTCGGGCTACGAGCAGTACTTC. It yields the protein CATSRSPASGYEQYF. Looking up the rest from reference TRBV15 and TRBJ2-7 gives the full variable domain: DAMVIQNPRYQVTQFGKPVTLSCSQTLNHNVMYWYQQKSSQAPKLLFHYYDKDFNNEADTPDNFQSRRPNTSFCFLDIRSPGLGDTAMYLCATSRSPASGYEQYFGPGTRLTVT.